The entry below describes one T cell receptor (beta chain). This entry is derived from a study of blood T cell repertoires in COVID-19. Study overall: Samples of COVID-19 (acute and convalescent) were obtained from the United States, Italy and Spain. Sources were T cells, B-cell-depleted T cells, or PBMCs; the material itself was cDNA or gDNA.

The Seattle patients, enrolled during active infection, were followed longitudinally. Germline CDR1 is SNHLY and CDR2 is FYNNEI. The J segment lost 8 bases and the V segment lost 8 bases, leaving 9 bases of the junction unmatched. This CDR3 region has 13 residues. Sequencing was performed with immunoSEQ multiplex PCR; in TCRdb, only in-frame clones are kept and a portion is missing. Among under 350,000 clones listed, roughly nine tenths were seen once. The V call is TRBV2, the J call TRBJ1-2; 9 nucleotides agree with TRBD1. This clonotype was obtained from a woman in her twenties or thirties with COVID-19, enrolled during active disease. The sample was peripheral blood. The CDR3 DNA reads TGTGCCAGCCGGGACAGGGCTCAGGGCGGCTACACCTTC. This gives the protein CASRDRAQGGYTF.